Here is one TCR beta chain with its context. CDR1 is SQVTM, CDR2 ANQGSEA, per germline. Trimming cost V 2 bases and J 3 bases, with 11 bases left between them. CDR3 length: 14 residues. The sample comes from a study of cytomegalovirus exposure and HLA in healthy donors. Libraries were prepared by immunoSEQ multiplex PCR; TCRdb keeps only in-frame clonotypes and omits some of them. The table lists some 150,000 clones, roughly 93% of them singletons, with 1.5% to 2% in the top ten. The chain carries TRBV29-1 and TRBJ2-1, with TRBD1 as a possible D gene (5 bases). Sequencing input: PBMCs. This clonotype was sampled from a man between 18 and 29 years old in good health and CMV-seropositive. Here the CDR3 DNA reads TGCAGCGTTGAATCCGCAGGGCTCTACAATGAGCAGTTCTTC. This sequence encodes CSVESAGLYNEQFF.